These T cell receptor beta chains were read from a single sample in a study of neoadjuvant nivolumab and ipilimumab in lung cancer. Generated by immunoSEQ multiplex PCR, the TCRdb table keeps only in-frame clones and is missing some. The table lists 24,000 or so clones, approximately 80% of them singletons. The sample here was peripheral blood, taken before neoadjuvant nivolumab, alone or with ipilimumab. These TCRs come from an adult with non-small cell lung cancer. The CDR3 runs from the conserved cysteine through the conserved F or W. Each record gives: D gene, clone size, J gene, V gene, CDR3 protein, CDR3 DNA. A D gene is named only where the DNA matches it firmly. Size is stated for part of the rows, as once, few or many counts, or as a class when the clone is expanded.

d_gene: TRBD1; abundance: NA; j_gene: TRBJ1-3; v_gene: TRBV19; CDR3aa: CASSIDGTGLGNTIYF; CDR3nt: TGTGCCAGTAGTATCGATGGGACAGGTCTTGGAAACACCATATATTTT
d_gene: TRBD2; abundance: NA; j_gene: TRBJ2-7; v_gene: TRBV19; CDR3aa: CASSIGTSASYEQYF; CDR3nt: TGTGCCAGTAGTATTGGGACTAGCGCTAGCTACGAGCAGTACTTC
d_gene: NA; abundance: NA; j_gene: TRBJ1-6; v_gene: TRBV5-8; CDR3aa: CASKRGYRSPLHF; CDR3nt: TGTGCCAGCAAGAGGGGTTACCGGTCACCCCTCCACTTT
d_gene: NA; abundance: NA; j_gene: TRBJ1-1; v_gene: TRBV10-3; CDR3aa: CAINEGRDTEAFF; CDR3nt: TGTGCCATCAATGAGGGGAGGGACACTGAAGCTTTCTTT
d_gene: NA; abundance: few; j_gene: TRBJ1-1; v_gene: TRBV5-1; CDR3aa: CASSLGGNTEAFF; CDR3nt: TGCGCCAGCAGCTTGGGTGGGAACACTGAAGCTTTCTTT
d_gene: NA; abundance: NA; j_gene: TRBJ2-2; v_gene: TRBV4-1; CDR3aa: CASSQGALRGTGELFF; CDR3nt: TGCGCCAGCAGCCAAGGGGCTCTCCGAGGCACCGGGGAGCTGTTTTTT
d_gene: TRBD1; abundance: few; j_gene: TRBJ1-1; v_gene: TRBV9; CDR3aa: CASSPRDRVTEAFF; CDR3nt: TGTGCCAGCAGCCCCCGGGACAGGGTCACTGAAGCTTTCTTT
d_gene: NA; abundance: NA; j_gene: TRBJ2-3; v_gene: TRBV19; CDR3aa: CASRRSTSTDTQYF; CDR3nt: TGTGCCAGTAGAAGGAGTACTAGCACAGATACGCAGTATTTT
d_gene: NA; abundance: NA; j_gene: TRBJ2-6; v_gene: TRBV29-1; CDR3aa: CSVEGFAGANVLTF; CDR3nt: TGCAGCGTTGAAGGCTTTGCTGGGGCCAACGTCCTGACTTTC
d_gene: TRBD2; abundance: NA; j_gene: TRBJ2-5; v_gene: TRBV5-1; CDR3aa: CASSLLSSGQETQYF; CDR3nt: TGCGCCAGCAGCTTGTTGTCTAGCGGCCAAGAGACCCAGTACTTC
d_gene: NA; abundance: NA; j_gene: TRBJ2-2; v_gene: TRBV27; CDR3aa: CASSLYPPQVTGELFF; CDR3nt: TGTGCCAGCAGTCTTTATCCCCCACAGGTCACCGGGGAGCTGTTTTTT
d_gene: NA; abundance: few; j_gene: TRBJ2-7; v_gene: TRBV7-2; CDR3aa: CASSLAAVAYEQYF; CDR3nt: TGTGCCAGCAGCTTAGCGGCGGTGGCCTACGAGCAGTACTTC
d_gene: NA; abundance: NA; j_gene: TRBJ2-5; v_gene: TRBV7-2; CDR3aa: CASSLAPAWETQYF; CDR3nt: TGTGCCAGCAGCTTAGCACCGGCCTGGGAGACCCAGTACTTC
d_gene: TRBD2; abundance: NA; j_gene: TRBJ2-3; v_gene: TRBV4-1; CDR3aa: CASSPSAGGKDTQYF; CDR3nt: TGCGCCAGCAGCCCCTCGGCGGGGGGCAAAGATACGCAGTATTTT
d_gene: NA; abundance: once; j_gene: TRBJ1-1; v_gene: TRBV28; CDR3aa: CASSFGFSNTEAFF; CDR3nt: TGTGCCAGCAGTTTTGGGTTCTCGAACACTGAAGCTTTCTTT
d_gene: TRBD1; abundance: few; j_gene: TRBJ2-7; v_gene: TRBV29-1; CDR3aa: CSVSGQGIYEQYF; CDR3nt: TGCAGCGTTTCGGGACAGGGCATCTACGAGCAGTACTTC
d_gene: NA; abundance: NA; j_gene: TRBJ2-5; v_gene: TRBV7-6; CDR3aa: CASSLVYGPQETQYF; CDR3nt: TGTGCCAGCAGCTTAGTTTACGGACCACAAGAGACCCAGTACTTC
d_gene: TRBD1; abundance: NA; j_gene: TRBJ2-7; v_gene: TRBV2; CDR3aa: CASNRDRGPYEQYF; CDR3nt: TGTGCCAGCAACCGGGACAGGGGCCCCTACGAGCAGTACTTC
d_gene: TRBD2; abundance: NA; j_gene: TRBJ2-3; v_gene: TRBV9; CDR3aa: CASSVTGRGGQDTQYF; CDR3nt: TGTGCCAGCAGCGTAACCGGGCGGGGGGGCCAAGATACGCAGTATTTT
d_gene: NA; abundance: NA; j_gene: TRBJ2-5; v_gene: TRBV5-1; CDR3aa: CASSLVFRGGEETQYF; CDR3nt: TGCGCCAGCAGCTTGGTTTTCAGGGGAGGGGAAGAGACCCAGTACTTC
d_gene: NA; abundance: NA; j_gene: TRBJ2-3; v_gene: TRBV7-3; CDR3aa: CASSPPGQDTQYF; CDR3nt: TGTGCCAGCAGCCCTCCGGGGCAAGATACGCAGTATTTT
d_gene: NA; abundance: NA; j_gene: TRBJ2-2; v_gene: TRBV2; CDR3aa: CASTGPNTGELFF; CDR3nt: TGTGCCAGCACCGGGCCGAACACCGGGGAGCTGTTTTTT
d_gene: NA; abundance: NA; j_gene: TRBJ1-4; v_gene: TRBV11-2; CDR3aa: CASSLMSFGDEKLFF; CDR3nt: TGTGCCAGCAGCTTAATGTCGTTCGGGGATGAAAAACTGTTTTTT
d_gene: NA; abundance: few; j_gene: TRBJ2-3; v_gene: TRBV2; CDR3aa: CASSELEDTQYF; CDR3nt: TGTGCCAGCAGTGAGCTAGAAGATACGCAGTATTTT
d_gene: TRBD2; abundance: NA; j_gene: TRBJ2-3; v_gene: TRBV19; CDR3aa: CASSAWTSGEDTQYF; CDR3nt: TGTGCCAGTAGTGCCTGGACTAGCGGGGAAGATACGCAGTATTTT
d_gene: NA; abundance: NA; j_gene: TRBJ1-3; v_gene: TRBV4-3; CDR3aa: CASSQGRGWGNTIYF; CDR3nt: TGCGCCAGCAGCCAAGGCCGGGGATGGGGAAACACCATATATTTT
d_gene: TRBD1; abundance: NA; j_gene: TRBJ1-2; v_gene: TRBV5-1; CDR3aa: CASSLGQPPYGYTF; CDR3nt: TGCGCCAGCAGCCTGGGACAGCCCCCCTATGGCTACACCTTC